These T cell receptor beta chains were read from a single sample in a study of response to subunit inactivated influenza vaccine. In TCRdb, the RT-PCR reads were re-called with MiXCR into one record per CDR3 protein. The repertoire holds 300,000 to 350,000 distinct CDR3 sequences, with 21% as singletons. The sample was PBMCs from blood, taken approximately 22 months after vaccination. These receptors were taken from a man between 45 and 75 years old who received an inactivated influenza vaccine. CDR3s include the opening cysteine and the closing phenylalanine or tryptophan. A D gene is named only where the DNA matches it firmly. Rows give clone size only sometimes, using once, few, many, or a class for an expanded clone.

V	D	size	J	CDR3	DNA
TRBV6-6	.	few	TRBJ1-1	CASRSREHTEAFF	TGTGCCAGCAGGAGCAGGGAACACACTGAAGCTTTCTTT
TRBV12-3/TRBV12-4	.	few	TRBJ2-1	CASSPVLGEQFF	TGTGCCAGCAGTCCGGTTCTAGGGGAGCAGTTCTTC
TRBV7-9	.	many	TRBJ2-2	CASSLALIGELFF	TGTGCCAGCAGCTTAGCCCTCATAGGGGAGCTGTTTTTT
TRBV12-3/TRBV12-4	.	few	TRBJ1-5	CASSLGRRESNQPQHF	TGTGCCAGCAGTTTAGGGCGAAGGGAGAGCAATCAGCCCCAGCATTTT
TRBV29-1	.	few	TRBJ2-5	CSVGPVSQETQYF	TGCAGCGTTGGTCCGGTCAGCCAAGAGACCCAGTACTTC
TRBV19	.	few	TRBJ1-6	CASSEPGMGDSPLHF	TGTGCCAGTAGTGAACCGGGGATGGGGGATTCACCCCTCCACTTT
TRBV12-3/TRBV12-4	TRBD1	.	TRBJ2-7	CASSTGGQGTKEQYF	TGTGCCAGCAGTACGGGGGGACAGGGAACTAAGGAGCAGTACTTC
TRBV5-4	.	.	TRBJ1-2	CASSGGGSTDYGYTF	TGTGCCAGCAGCGGAGGCGGGTCCACTGACTATGGCTACACCTTC
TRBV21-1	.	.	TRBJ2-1	CASSRDSYEQFF	TGTGCCAGCAGCCGGGACAGTTACGAGCAGTTCTTC
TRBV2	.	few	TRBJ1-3	CASSEEGAGLTGNTIYF	TGTGCCAGCAGTGAAGAAGGGGCGGGGTTAACTGGAAACACCATATATTTT
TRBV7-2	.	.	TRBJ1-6	CDSSLAGYNSPLHF	TGTGACAGCAGCTTAGCAGGGTATAATTCACCCCTCCACTTT
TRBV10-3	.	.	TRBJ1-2	CAISESGEGYTF	TGTGCCATCAGTGAGTCTGGGGAAGGCTACACCTTC
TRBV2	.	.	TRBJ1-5	CASKPDQGSNQPQHF	TGTGCCAGCAAACCCGATCAGGGCAGCAATCAGCCCCAGCATTTT